This T cell receptor (beta chain) was recorded in a study of cytotoxic CD8 clonotypes in ibrutinib-treated CLL. For the study at large: Response specimens were obtained following a median treatment duration of 12 months, with a range of 6 to 36. General study findings and limits: Circulating CD8+ T-cell counts were tracked by baseline clonality, which exceeded that of age-matched healthy donors.

The sequencing depth, 1 in 200,000 to 1 in 1 million T cells, was the target. Only in-frame clones appear in the TCRdb table, and some are missing; sequencing was by immunoSEQ multiplex PCR. This sample has about 68,000 clones; 68% occur once, and the top ten carry about 5.7%. V dropped 8 bases and J dropped 10 bases, with 24 bases sitting between them. The CDR3 has 15 residues. Germline assignment: CDR1 MNHNS and CDR2 SASEGT. Turning to this clone: Antigen unknown.

This receptor was obtained from a human donor with chronic lymphocytic leukemia. Sequencing was performed on PBMCs, taken after 12 months of ibrutinib treatment. The rearrangement joins TRBV6-1 to TRBJ2-1; TRBD1 or TRBD2 may be the D gene (7 bases each). The CDR3 here is CASSGHQGGGAEQFF. The CDR3 coding sequence is TGTGCCAGCTCGGGGCACCAGGGGGGGGGCGCCGAGCAGTTCTTC.